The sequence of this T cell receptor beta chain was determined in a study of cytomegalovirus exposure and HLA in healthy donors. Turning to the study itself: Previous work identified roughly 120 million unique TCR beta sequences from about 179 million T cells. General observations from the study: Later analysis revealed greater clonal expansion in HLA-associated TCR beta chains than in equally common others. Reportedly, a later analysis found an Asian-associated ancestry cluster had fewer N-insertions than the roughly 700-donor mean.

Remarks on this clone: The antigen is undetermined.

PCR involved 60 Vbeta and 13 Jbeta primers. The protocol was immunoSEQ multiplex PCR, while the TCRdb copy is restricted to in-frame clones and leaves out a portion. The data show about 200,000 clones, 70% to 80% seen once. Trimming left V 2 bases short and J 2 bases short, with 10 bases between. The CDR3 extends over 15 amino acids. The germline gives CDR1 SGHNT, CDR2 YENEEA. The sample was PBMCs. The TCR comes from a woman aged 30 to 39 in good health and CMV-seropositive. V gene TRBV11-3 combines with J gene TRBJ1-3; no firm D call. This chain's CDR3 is CASSLIPRTGNTIYF. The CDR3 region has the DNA TGTGCCAGCAGCTTAATTCCTAGAACTGGAAACACCATATATTTT.